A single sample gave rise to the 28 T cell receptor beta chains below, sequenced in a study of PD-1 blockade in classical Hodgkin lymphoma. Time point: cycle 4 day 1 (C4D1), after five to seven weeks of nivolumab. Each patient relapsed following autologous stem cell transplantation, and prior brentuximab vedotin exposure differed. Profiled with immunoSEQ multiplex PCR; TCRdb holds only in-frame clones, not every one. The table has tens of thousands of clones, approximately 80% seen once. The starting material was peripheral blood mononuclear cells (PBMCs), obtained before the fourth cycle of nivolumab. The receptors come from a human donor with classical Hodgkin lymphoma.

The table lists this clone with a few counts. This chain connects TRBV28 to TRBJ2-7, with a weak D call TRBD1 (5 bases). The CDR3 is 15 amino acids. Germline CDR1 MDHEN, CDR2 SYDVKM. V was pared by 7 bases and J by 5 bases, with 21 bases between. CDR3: CASNPRGHPGHEQYF. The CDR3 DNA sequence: TGTGCCAGCAATCCAAGAGGACATCCCGGCCACGAGCAGTACTTC.

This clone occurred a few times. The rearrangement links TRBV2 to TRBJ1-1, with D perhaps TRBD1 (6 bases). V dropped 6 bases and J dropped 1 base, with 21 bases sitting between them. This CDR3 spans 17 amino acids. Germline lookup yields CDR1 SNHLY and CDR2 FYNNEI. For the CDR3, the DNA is TGTGCCAGCAGGGTCAGGGGAGGCGGGGGAAGGAACACTGAAGCTTTCTTT. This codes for CASRVRGGGGRNTEAFF.

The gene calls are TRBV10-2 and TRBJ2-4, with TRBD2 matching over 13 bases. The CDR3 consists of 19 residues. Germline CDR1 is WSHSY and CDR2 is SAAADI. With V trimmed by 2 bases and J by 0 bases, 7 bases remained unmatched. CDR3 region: CASSEDRGLAGLAKNIQYF. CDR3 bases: TGCGCCAGCAGTGAGGATCGGGGACTAGCGGGGTTAGCCAAAAACATTCAGTACTTC.

The CDR3 loop is CASSLSPAGKETQYF. Written as DNA, the CDR3 is TGTGCCAGCAGCTTAAGTCCCGCGGGGAAAGAGACCCAGTACTTC. The chain couples TRBV7-8 to TRBJ2-5, with D maybe TRBD2 (6 bases). In germline, CDR1 is SGHVS, CDR2 FQNEAQ. Trimming took 2 bases from V and 3 from J, leaving 13 bases between them. The CDR3 loop spans 15 amino acids. Full variable domain (missing parts from reference TRBV7-8 and TRBJ2-5): GAGVSQSPRYKVAKRGQDVALRCDPISGHVSLFWYQQALGQGPEFLTYFQNEAQLDKSGLPSDRFFAERPEGSVSTLKIQRTQQEDSAVYLCASSLSPAGKETQYFGPGTRLLVL.

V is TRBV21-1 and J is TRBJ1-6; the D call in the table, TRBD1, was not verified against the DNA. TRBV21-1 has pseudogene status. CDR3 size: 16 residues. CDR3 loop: CASPQRPGTGNSPLHF. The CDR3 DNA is TGTGCCAGCCCCCAAAGGCCCGGGACAGGGAATTCACCCCTCCACTTT.

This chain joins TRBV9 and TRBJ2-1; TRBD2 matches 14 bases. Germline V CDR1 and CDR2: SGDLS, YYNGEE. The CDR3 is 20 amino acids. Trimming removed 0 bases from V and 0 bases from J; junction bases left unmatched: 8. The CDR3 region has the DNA TGTGCCAGCAGCGTAGCTGGGACTAGCGGGGGCCACCCCTCCTACAATGAGCAGTTCTTC. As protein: CASSVAGTSGGHPSYNEQFF.

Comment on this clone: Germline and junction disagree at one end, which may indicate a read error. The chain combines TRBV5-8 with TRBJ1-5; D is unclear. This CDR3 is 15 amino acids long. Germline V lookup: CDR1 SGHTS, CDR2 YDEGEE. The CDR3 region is CARSLRGYGNQPQHF. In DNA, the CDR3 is TGTGCCAGAAGCTTGCGAGGGTACGGCAATCAGCCCCAGCATTTT. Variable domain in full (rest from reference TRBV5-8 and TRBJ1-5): EAGVTQSPTHLIKTRGQQATLRCSPISGHTSVYWYQQALGLGLQFLLWYDEGEERNRGNFPPRFSGRQFPNYSSELNVNALELEDSALYLCARSLRGYGNQPQHFGDGTRLSIL.

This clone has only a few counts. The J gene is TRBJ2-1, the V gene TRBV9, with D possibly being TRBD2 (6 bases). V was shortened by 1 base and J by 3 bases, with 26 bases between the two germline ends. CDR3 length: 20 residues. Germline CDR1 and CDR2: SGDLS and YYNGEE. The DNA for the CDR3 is TGTGCCAGCAGCGTAACCGGGCTAGCGCTGGGTCTTGAAGGCTACAATGAGCAGTTCTTC. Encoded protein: CASSVTGLALGLEGYNEQFF.

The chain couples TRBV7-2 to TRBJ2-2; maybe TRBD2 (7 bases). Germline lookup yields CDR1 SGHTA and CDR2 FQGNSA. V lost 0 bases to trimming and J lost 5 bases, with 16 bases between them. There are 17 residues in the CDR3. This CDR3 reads CASSLAAPGGPTGELFF. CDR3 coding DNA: TGTGCCAGCAGCTTAGCTGCGCCGGGGGGCCCGACCGGGGAGCTGTTTTTT.

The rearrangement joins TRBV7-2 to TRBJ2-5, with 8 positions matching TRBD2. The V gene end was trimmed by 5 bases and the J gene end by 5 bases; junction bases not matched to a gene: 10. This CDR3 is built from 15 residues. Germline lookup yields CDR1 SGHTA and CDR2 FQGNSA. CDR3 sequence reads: CASSGGGTSEETQYF. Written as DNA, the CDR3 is TGTGCCAGCAGCGGAGGCGGGACTAGTGAGGAGACCCAGTACTTC.

In nucleotides, the CDR3 is TGTGCCAGCAGCGGAAGGGGGTCGAACTACAATGAGCAGTTCTTC. Translated, it gives CASSGRGSNYNEQFF. The chain couples TRBV9 to TRBJ2-1, with a weak D call TRBD1 (6 bases). Trimming stripped 3 bases from V and 3 bases from J, with 13 bases between. The CDR3 runs to 15 residues. Germline CDR1 is SGDLS and CDR2 is YYNGEE.

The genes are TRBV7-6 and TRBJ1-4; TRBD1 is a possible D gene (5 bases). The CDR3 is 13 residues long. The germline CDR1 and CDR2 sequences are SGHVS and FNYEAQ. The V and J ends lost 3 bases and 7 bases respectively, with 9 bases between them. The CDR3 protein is CASSLRQGEKLFF. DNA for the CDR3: TGTGCCAGCAGCTTGAGGCAGGGTGAAAAACTGTTTTTT.

CDR3 DNA: TGTGCCAGCAGCCAAGAGGGGGAGACCCAGTACTTC. Amino acid sequence: CASSQEGETQYF. The chain uses TRBV4-2 and TRBJ2-5; D remains ambiguous. Germline CDR1 is LGHNA and CDR2 is YNFKEQ. With 0 bases removed from V and 5 bases from J, the gap between germline ends came to 4 bases. This CDR3 has 12 amino acids.

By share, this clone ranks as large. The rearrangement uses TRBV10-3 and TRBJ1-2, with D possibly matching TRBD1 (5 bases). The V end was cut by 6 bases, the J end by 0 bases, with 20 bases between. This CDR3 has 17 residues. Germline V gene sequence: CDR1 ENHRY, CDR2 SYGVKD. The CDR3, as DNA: TGTGCCATCAGAAACAGATCAACAGGCTCTCCTAACTATGGCTACACCTTC. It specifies CAIRNRSTGSPNYGYTF.

The CDR3 protein is CASSLDPNRGRGYTF. CDR3 coding DNA: TGTGCCAGCAGCTTAGACCCCAACAGGGGGCGAGGCTACACCTTC. The J gene is TRBJ1-2, the V gene TRBV7-2; 9 positions match TRBD1. The CDR3 is 15 amino acids. V lost 1 base and J lost 8; bases outside the gene matches: 8. Per germline, CDR1 SGHTA and CDR2 FQGNSA.

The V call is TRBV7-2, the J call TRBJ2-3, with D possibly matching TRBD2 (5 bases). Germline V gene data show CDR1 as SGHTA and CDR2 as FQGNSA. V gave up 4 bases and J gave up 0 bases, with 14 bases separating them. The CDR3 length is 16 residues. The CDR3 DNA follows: TGTGCCAGCAGCTACCCGGGGTCTCTTAGCACAGATACGCAGTATTTT. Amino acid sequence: CASSYPGSLSTDTQYF.

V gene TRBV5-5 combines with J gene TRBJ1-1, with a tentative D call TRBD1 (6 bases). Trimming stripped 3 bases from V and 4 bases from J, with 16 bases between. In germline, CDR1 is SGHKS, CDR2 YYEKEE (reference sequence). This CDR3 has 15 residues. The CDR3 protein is CASSWGRGWGTEAFF. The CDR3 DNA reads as TGTGCCAGCAGCTGGGGGCGGGGCTGGGGCACTGAAGCTTTCTTT.

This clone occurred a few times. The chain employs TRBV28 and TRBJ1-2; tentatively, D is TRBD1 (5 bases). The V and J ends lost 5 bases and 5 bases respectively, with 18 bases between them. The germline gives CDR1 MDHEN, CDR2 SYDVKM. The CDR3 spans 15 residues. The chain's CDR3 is CASSPAGGGGYGYTF. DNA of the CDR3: TGTGCCAGCAGTCCCGCCGGCGGGGGTGGGTATGGCTACACCTTC.

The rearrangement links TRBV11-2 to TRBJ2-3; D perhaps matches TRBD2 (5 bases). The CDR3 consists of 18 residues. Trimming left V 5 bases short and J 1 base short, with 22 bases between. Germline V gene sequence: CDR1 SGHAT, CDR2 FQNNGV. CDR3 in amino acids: CASSPRVPRAFRTDTQYF. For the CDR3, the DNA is TGTGCCAGCAGCCCGAGGGTGCCTAGGGCCTTTCGCACAGATACGCAGTATTTT.

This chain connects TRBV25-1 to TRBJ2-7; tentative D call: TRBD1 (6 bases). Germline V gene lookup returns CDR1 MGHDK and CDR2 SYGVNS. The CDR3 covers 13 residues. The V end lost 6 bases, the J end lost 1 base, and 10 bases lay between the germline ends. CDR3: CASRPQGSYEQYF. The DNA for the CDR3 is TGTGCCAGCAGGCCCCAGGGGTCCTACGAGCAGTACTTC.

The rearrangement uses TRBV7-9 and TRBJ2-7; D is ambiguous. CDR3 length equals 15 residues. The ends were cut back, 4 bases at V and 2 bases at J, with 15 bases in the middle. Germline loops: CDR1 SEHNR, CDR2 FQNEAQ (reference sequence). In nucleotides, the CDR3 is TGTGCCAGCAGCTCGACCTTTTTACATGCCTACGAGCAGTACTTC. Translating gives CASSSTFLHAYEQYF. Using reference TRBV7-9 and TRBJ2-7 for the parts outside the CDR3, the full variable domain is DTGVSQNPRHKITKRGQNVTFRCDPISEHNRLYWYRQTLGQGPEFLTYFQNEAQLEKSRLLSDRFSAERPKGSFSTLEIQRTEQGDSAMYLCASSSTFLHAYEQYFGPGTRLTVT.

The CDR3, as DNA: TGTGCCTGGAGTGTATTGGGCTCTGGAAACACCATATATTTT. Translation gives CAWSVLGSGNTIYF. The chain combines TRBV30 with TRBJ1-3; D is unclear. This CDR3 is built from 14 residues. The germline V and J ends were trimmed by 0 bases and 0 bases, with 6 bases remaining between them. The germline gives CDR1 GTSNPN, CDR2 SVGIG (reference sequence).

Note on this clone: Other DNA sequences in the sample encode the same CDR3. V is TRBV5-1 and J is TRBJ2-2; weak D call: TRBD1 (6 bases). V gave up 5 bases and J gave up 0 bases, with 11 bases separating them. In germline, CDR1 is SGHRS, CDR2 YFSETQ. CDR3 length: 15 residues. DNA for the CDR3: TGCGCCAGCAGGGACAGTCTAACGAACACCGGGGAGCTGTTTTTT. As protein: CASRDSLTNTGELFF.

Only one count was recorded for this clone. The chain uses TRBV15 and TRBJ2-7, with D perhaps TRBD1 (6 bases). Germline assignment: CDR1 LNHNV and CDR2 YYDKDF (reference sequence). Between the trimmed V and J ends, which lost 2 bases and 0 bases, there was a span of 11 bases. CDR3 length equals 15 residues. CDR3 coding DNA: TGTGCCACCAGCAGACCTCTGGACAGCTCCTACGAGCAGTACTTC. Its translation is CATSRPLDSSYEQYF.

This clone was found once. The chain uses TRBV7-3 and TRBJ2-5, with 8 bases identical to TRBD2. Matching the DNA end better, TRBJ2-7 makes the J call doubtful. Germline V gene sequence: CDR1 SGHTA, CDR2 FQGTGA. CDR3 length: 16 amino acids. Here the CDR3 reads CASSLTGGAGPYEQYF. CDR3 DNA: TGTGCCAGCAGCTTAACCGGGGGGGCCGGACCCTACGAGCAGTACTTC.

Here the CDR3 reads CASSIGTGGGANVLTF. CDR3 DNA sequence: TGTGCCAGTAGTATAGGGACAGGGGGTGGGGCCAACGTCCTGACTTTC. The chain combines TRBV19 with TRBJ2-6; 10 bases are shared with TRBD1. Germline CDR1 reads LNHDA; CDR2 reads SQIVND (reference sequence). The CDR3 has 16 amino acids. Losses at the gene ends were 1 base for V and 3 bases for J; bases not matched to a gene: 0.

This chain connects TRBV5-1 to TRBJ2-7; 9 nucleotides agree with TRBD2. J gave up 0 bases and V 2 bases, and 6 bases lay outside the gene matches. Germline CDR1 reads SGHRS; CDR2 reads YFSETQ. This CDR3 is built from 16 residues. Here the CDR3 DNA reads TGCGCCAGCAGCTTCGAAAGGACTAGCGTCTCCTACGAGCAGTACTTC. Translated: CASSFERTSVSYEQYF.

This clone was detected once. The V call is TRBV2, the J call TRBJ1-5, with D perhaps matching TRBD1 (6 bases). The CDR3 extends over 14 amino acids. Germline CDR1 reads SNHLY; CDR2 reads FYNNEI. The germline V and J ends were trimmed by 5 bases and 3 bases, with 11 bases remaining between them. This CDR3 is CASSRGANNQPQHF. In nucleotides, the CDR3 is TGTGCCAGCAGTAGGGGGGCTAACAATCAGCCCCAGCATTTT.